Listed here are 8 T cell receptor beta chains from one sample, sequenced in a study of T cell responses to AZD1222 COVID-19 vaccine. The table came from immunoSEQ multiplex PCR; TCRdb's copy has only in-frame clones and leaves some out. The data hold 95,000 to 150,000 clones, with about 91% observed a single time. Specimen: peripheral blood, collected on day 0 of AZD1222 vaccination. The source of these receptors is an adult in good health.

This clone was counted once. This chain links TRBV11-1 with TRBJ2-1; no reliable D call. V was clipped by 5 bases and J by 4 bases, with 12 bases between them. The CDR3 loop spans 14 amino acids. The germline V gene encodes CDR1 SGHAT and CDR2 FQDESV (reference sequence). The CDR3 bases are TGTGCCAGCAGCCCTACCGTGACATACAATGAGCAGTTCTTC. Protein sequence: CASSPTVTYNEQFF.

The chain uses TRBV11-2 and TRBJ2-2, with D hard to call. CDR1 and CDR2 from the germline V gene are SGHAT and FQNNGV. CDR3 size: 17 residues. V dropped 1 base and J dropped 2 bases, with 14 bases sitting between them. CDR3 residues: CASSLVAMWGNTGELFF. Here the CDR3 DNA reads TGTGCCAGCAGCTTAGTCGCGATGTGGGGTAACACCGGGGAGCTGTTTTTT.

V usage is TRBV6-1 and J usage is TRBJ1-2; possible D gene TRBD1, 5 bases. This CDR3 is built from 15 residues. Trimming shortened V by 3 bases and J by 4 bases, and 15 bases separated the two germline ends. Germline lookup yields CDR1 MNHNS and CDR2 SASEGT. Written as DNA, the CDR3 is TGTGCCAGCAGTGAGGGGGACGGCTGGCGCTATGGCTACACCTTC. Amino acids: CASSEGDGWRYGYTF.

V gene TRBV2 combines with J gene TRBJ1-6; no firm D call. Germline V lookup: CDR1 SNHLY, CDR2 FYNNEI. Trimming removed 10 bases from V and 4 bases from J, with 23 bases in between. The CDR3 sequence is 17 residues long. This CDR3 reads CATHQNQALPYNSPLHF. The CDR3 region has the DNA TGTGCCACCCATCAAAACCAAGCACTCCCTTATAATTCACCCCTCCACTTT.

The chain carries TRBV5-3 and TRBJ1-5, with D perhaps TRBD1 (6 bases). TRBV5-3 is reported as an ORF; its role is uncertain. The V end lost 4 bases, the J end lost 6 bases, and 17 bases lay between the germline ends. CDR3 length: 15 residues. The CDR3 protein is CARSGGRQATQPQHF. The DNA for the CDR3 is TGTGCCAGAAGCGGCGGAAGACAGGCTACTCAGCCCCAGCATTTT.

This chain links TRBV2 with TRBJ1-2; 7 positions agree with TRBD1. This CDR3 region has 16 residues. Germline values: CDR1 SNHLY, CDR2 FYNNEI. Trimming at V came to 3 bases and at J to 4 bases, leaving 11 bases not matched to a gene. The CDR3: CASSEKDRTKGYGYTF. The CDR3, as DNA: TGTGCCAGCAGTGAGAAGGACAGGACTAAGGGCTATGGCTACACCTTC.

The chain employs TRBV7-3 and TRBJ2-7; D perhaps matches TRBD2 (5 bases). The V end lost 2 bases, the J end lost 1 base, and 12 bases lay between the germline ends. Germline V lookup: CDR1 SGHTA, CDR2 FQGTGA. The CDR3 extends over 15 amino acids. CDR3 protein: CASSLGPGYSYEQYF. For the CDR3, the DNA is TGTGCCAGCAGCTTAGGGCCGGGGTATTCCTACGAGCAGTACTTC.

The chain has TRBV15 and TRBJ1-2, with TRBD1 matching over 7 bases. In germline, CDR1 is LNHNV, CDR2 YYDKDF (reference sequence). The CDR3 runs 16 residues. The ends lost 0 bases at V and 7 bases at J; junction bases unmatched: 11. CDR3 nucleotide sequence: TGTGCCACCAGCAGAGATCGATTGGAGGCAGGGGGTGGCTACACCTTC. It encodes CATSRDRLEAGGGYTF.